This T cell receptor (beta chain) was sequenced for a study of shared clonotypes between healthy human individuals. This clone occurred once. What it binds is not known. Methods used by the authors: Junction-only sequences without quality scores came from ImmunoSEQ, so filtering differed. Repertoires were generated with immunoSEQ multiplex PCR, while TCRdb's copy carries only in-frame clones and drops some. V and J calls and clone size are given by that table; D and trimming were obtained from the DNA. The repertoire holds 2,500,000 or so clones, approximately 93% seen once, with around 0.4% in the top ten. The investigators split CD4+ cells into a CD45RA+ naive subset and a CD45RA-negative memory subset. Points from the study as a whole: With a handful of donors compared, 4.5% to 6.5% of naive CD4 clonotypes were shared. A limitation of the genetic and exposure-history diversity represented arose from few donors.

Sequencing was done on a sample of naive CD4+ T cells from PBMCs. Sample subset: CD45RA+ positively selected. The sequence was obtained from a man between 18 and 35 years old in good health. Some clones in this sample may be carry-over from other donors' samples.

CDR3 sequence reads: CSVGQTRGSYEQYF. CDR3 nucleotides: TGCAGCGTTGGTCAAACTCGGGGATCCTACGAGCAGTACTTC. The chain carries TRBV29-1 and TRBJ2-7; maybe TRBD2 (5 bases). With 4 bases removed from V and 1 base from J, the gap between germline ends came to 14 bases. Germline CDR1 reads SQVTM; CDR2 reads ANQGSEA. The CDR3 has 14 amino acids.